The clone carrying this T cell receptor beta chain has just one count. As yet, its antigen is unknown. The data were taken from a study of a mutant IDH1 vaccine in newly diagnosed glioma. Using immunoSEQ multiplex PCR, the repertoire was profiled, and TCRdb retains in-frame clones only, with some absent. In the table there are tens of thousands of clones, 75% to 85% of which are singletons. Time point described: week 5, during vaccination. A single vaccine dose contained 300 ug of mutant IDH1 20-mer peptide, and topical imiquimod was used with it. The ends lost 4 bases at V and 9 bases at J; junction bases unmatched: 7. Germline V gene data show CDR1 as LGHNA and CDR2 as YSLEER. This CDR3 region has 13 residues.

The V and J genes are TRBV4-3 and TRBJ1-2; 8 bases line up with TRBD1. This clonotype was obtained from a man over 45 with glioma. This material consisted of PBMCs, taken from a glioma patient whose treatment included an IDH1 peptide vaccine. The CDR3 DNA reads as TGCGCCAGCAGCCCAGGGACAGGCCCGAGCTACACCTTC. As protein: CASSPGTGPSYTF.